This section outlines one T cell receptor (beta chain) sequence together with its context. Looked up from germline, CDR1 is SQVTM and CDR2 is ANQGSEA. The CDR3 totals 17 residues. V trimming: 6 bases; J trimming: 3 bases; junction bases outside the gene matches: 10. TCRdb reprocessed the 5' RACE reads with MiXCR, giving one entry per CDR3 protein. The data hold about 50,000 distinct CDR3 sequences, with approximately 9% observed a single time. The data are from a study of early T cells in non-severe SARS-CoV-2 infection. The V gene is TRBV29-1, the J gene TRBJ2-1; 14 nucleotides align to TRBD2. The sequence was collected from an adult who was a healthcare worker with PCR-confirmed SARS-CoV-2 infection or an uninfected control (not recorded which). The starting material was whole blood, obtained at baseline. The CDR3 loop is CSVRLAGGPGYYNEQFF. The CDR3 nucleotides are TGCAGCGTGCGACTAGCGGGAGGGCCTGGGTACTACAATGAGCAGTTCTTC.